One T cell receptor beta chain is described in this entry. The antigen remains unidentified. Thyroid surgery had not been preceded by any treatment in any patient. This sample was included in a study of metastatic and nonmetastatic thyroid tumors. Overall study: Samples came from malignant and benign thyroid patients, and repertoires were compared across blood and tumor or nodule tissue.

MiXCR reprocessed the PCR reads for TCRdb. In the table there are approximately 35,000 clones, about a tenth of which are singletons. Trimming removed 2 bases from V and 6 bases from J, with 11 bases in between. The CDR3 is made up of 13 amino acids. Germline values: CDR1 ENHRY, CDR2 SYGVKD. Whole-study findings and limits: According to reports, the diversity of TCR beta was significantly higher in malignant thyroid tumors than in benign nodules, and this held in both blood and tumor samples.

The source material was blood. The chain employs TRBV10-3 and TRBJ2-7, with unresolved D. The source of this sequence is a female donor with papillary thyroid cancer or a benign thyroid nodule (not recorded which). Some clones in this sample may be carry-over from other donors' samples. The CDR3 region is CAISEDGLGEQYF. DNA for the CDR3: TGTGCCATCAGTGAGGATGGGCTCGGCGAGCAGTACTTC.